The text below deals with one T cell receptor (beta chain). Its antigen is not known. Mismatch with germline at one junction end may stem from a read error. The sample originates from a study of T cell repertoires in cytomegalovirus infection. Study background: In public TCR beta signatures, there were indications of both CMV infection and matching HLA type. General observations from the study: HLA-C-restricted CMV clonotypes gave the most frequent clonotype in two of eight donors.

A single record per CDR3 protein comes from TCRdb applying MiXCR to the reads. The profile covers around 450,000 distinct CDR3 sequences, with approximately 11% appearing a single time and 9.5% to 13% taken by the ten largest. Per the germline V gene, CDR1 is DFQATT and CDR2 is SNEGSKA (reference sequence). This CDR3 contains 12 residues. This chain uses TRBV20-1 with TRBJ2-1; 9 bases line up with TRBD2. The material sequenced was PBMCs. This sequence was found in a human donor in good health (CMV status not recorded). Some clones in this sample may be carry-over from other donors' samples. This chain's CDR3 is CSTSGPYNEQFF. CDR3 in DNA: TGCAGTACTAGCGGGCCTTACAATGAGCAGTTCTTC.